This T cell receptor (beta chain) was captured by sequencing in a study of CD8+ T cells in alopecia areata. Study summary: Treated patients received oral tofacitinib, 5 to 10 mg twice daily.

This clone was found once. The antigen remains undetermined. Stated treatment: oral pan-JAK inhibitor, 5-10 mg twice daily. Following RNA extraction, reverse transcription yielded cDNA that acted as the sequencing template. Assay: immunoSEQ multiplex PCR; the TCRdb copy retains only in-frame clones and omits some. The data hold about 300,000 clones, with 58% observed a single time. CDR3 length equals 14 residues. Germline lookup yields CDR1 SGHRS and CDR2 YFSETQ. V lost 4 bases, J lost 3 bases, and 12 bases lay in between. Study results and limitations: Within the top 100, expanded CD8+ clones significantly decreased with tofacitinib, as did scalp clonality.

The rearrangement joins TRBV5-1 to TRBJ2-3; tentatively, D is TRBD2 (6 bases). The sample in question was CD4+ T cells sorted from blood, obtained at week 24, from a patient treated with tofacitinib. The origin of this receptor is a human donor with alopecia areata. The CDR3 DNA reads TGCGCCAGCAGCCCGGGAGTCAGGACAGATACGCAGTATTTT. Protein: CASSPGVRTDTQYF.